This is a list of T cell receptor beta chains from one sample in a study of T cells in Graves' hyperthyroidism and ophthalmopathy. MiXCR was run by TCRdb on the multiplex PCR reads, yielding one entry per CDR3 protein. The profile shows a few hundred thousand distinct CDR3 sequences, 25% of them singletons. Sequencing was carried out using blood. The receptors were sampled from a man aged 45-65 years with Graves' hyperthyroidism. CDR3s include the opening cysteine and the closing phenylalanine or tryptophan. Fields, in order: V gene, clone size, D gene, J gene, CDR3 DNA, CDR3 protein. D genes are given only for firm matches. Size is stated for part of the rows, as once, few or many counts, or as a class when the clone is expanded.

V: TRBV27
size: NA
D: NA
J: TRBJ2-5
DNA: TGTGCCAGCAGCTCGGGGGGCCCCAGGGGGCAAGAGACCCAGTACTTC
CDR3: CASSSGGPRGQETQYF

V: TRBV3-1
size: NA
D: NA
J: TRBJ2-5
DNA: TGTGCCAGCGGCCAAGATAACAGGCCCCAAGAGACCCAGTACTTC
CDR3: CASGQDNRPQETQYF

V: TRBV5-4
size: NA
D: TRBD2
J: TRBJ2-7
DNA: TGTGCCAGCAGCAAAGGACTAGCGGAGGTTTACGAGCAGTACTTC
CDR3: CASSKGLAEVYEQYF

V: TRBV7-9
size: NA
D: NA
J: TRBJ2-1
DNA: TGTGCCAGCAGCTTTACAGTGGACTCCTACAATGAGCAGTTCTTC
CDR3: CASSFTVDSYNEQFF

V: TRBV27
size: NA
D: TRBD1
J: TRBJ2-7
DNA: TGTGCCAGCAGATTTCAGGCAGGGGGTTACGAGCAGTACTTC
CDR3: CASRFQAGGYEQYF

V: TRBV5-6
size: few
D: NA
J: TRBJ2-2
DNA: TGTGCCAGCACCCCCCGGAGGACCCGGGGCACCGGGGAGCTGTTTTTT
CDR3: CASTPRRTRGTGELFF

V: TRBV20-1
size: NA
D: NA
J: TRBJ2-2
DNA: TGCAGTGCCACGGACACGAACACCGGGGAGCTGTTTTTT
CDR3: CSATDTNTGELFF

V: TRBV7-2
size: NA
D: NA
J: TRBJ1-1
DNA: TGTGCCAGCAGCCCCCCCTGGAGGAACACTGAAGCTTTCTTT
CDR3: CASSPPWRNTEAFF

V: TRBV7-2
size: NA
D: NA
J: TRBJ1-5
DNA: TGTGCCAGCAGCTTAGAATGGGGTTTGAGCAATCAGCCCCAGCATTTT
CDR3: CASSLEWGLSNQPQHF

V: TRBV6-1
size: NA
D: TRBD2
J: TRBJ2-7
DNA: TGTGCCAGCAGTCCGACTAGCGGGAGGGCCCTCACCTACGAGCAGTACTTC
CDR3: CASSPTSGRALTYEQYF

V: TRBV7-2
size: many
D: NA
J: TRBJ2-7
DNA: TGTGCCAGCAGCTTCCAGGGGCAGGTGAAGCAGTACTTC
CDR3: CASSFQGQVKQYF

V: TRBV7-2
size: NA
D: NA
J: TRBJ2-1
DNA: TGTGCCAGCAGCCTCACTAGCTCGGCTGAGCAGTTCTTC
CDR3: CASSLTSSAEQFF

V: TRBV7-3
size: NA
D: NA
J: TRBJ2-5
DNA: TGTGCCAGCAGCAGCCGGGACCAAGAGACCCAGTACTTC
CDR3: CASSSRDQETQYF

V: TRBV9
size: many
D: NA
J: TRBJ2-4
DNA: TGTGCCAGCAGCGCCTCAGGGAACAGGCAAAACATTCAGTACTTC
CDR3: CASSASGNRQNIQYF

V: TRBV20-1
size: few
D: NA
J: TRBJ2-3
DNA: TGCAGTCCCAAAGAGGGCACAGATACGCAGTATTTT
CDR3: CSPKEGTDTQYF

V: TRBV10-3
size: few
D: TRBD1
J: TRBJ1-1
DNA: TGTGCCATCAGTGAGTCCGGACAGGGAGGGGTTTTGAACACTGAAGCTTTCTTT
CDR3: CAISESGQGGVLNTEAFF

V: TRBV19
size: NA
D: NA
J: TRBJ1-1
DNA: TGTGCCAGTACCCTACTTCCTGGCGGGGGCCACACTGAAGCTTTCTTT
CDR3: CASTLLPGGGHTEAFF

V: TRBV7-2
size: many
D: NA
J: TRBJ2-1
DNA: TGTGCCAGCAGCTTAACAATCTACAATGAGCAGTTCTTC
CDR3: CASSLTIYNEQFF

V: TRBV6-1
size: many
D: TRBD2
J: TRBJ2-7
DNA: TGTGCCAGCAGTTTCGTGTCCGGGACTAGCGGCTCCTACGAGCAGTACTTC
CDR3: CASSFVSGTSGSYEQYF

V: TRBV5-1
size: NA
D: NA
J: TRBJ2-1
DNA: TGCGCCAGCAGGCTTCCATGGGCGAGGAGGGAGAATGAGCAGTTCTTC
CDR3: CASRLPWARRENEQFF

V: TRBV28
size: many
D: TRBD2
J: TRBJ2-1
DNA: TGTGCCAGCAGTGCCCCGGGACTAGCGGATACAAACTCCTACAATGAGCAGTTCTTC
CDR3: CASSAPGLADTNSYNEQFF

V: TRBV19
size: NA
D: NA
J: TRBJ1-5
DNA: TGTGCCAGTAGTATACCAGGGGTCAATCAGCCCCAGCATTTT
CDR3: CASSIPGVNQPQHF

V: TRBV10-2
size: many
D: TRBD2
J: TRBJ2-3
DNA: TGCGCCAGTCAGGGACTAGCGGGAGTGGCAGATACGCAGTATTTT
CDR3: CASQGLAGVADTQYF

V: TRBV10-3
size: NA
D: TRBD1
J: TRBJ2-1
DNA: TGTGCCATCAGTGAGCCGGGGGGACAGGGGAACAATGAGCAGTTCTTC
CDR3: CAISEPGGQGNNEQFF

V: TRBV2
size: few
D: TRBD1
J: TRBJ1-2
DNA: TGTGCCAGCAGTCGGGACAGGGCGGGTTTAAACTATGGCTACACCTTC
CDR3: CASSRDRAGLNYGYTF

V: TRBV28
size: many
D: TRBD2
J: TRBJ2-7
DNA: TGTGCCAGCAGTCAGAGATCGGGACTAGCGGTCTCCTACGAGCAGTACTTC
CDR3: CASSQRSGLAVSYEQYF

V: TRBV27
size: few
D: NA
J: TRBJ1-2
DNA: TGTGCCAGCAGTTACAAAATCCTAAGTGGCTACACCTTC
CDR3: CASSYKILSGYTF

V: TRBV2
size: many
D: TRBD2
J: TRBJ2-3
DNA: TGTGCCAGCAGACCGGATCTAGCGGGGTTCACAGATACGCAGTATTTT
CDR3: CASRPDLAGFTDTQYF

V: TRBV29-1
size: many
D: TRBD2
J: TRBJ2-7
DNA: TGCAGCGTTGACAAGGGGCTAGCGGGAGGCTACGAGCAGTACTTC
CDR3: CSVDKGLAGGYEQYF

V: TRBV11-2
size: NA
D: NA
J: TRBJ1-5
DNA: TGTGCCAGCAGCTTAGAGTGGGACAGCAATCAGCCCCAGCATTTT
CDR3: CASSLEWDSNQPQHF

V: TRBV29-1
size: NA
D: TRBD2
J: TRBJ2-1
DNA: TGCAGCGTTGAAGGACTAGCGGACTCCTCCTACAATGAGCAGTTCTTC
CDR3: CSVEGLADSSYNEQFF

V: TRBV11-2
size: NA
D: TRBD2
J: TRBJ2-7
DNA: TGTGCCAGCAGCCCTTTAGCGGCGGGAGCTAACGAGCAGTACTTC
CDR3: CASSPLAAGANEQYF

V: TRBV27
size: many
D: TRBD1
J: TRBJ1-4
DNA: TGTGCCAGCGGACAGGGACAAAAACTGTTTTTT
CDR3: CASGQGQKLFF

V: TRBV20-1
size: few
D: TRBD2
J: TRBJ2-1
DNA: TGCAGTGCTACCCGGGAGGGCCCGTACAATGAGCAGTTCTTC
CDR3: CSATREGPYNEQFF

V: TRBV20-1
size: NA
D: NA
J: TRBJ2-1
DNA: TGCAGTGCTAGAGGTCGGGGGATCCATGAGCAGTTCTTC
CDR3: CSARGRGIHEQFF

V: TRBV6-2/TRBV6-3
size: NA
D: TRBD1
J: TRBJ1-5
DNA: TGTGCCACCAGTGAGGGGACAGATAGCAATCAGCCCCAGCATTTT
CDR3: CATSEGTDSNQPQHF

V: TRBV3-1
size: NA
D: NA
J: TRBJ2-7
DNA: TGTGCCAGCAGCCAAGATCTGGCTTTTGGAGACATAACCTACGAGCAGTACTTC
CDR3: CASSQDLAFGDITYEQYF

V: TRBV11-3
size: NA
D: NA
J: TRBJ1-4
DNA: TGTGCCAGCAGCTTAGTAACCCAGGGGCAAGGAGAAAAACTGTTTTTT
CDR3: CASSLVTQGQGEKLFF

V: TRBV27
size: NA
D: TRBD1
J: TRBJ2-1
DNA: TGTGCCAGCAGTCCTGACAGGGGGACCTACAATGAGCAGCTCTTC
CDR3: CASSPDRGTYNEQLF

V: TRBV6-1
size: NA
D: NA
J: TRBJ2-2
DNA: TGTGCCAGCAGTGGCAGGGGTTGGAGCACCGGGGAGCTGTTTTTT
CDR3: CASSGRGWSTGELFF

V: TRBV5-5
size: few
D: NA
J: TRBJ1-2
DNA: TGTGCCAGCAGTGACCTTCCAAGCTATGGCTACACCTTC
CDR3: CASSDLPSYGYTF

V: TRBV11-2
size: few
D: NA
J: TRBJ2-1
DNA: TGTGCCAGCAGTGATCCGGGACGCTATAAGAATGAGCAGTTCTTC
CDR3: CASSDPGRYKNEQFF

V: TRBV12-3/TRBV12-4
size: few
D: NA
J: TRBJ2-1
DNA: TGTGCCAGCAGCCAGGGGACGGATCGGCAGTTCTTC
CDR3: CASSQGTDRQFF

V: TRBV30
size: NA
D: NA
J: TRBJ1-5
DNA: TGTGCCTGGAGTGGAGGGGGTCAGCCCCAGCATTTT
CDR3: CAWSGGGQPQHF

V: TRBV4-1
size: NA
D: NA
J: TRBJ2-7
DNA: TGCGCCAGCAGCCAAGATCTCGGTCTAGAATCCTACGAGCAGTACTTC
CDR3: CASSQDLGLESYEQYF

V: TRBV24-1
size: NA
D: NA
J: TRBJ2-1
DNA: TGTGCCACCAGTGACGCCCGTAAGTCCTACAATGAGCAGTTCTTC
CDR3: CATSDARKSYNEQFF

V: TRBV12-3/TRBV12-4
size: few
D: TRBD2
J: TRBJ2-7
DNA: TGTGCCAGCAGTCCAAGGACTAGCCCCGCCGAGCAGTACTTC
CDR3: CASSPRTSPAEQYF

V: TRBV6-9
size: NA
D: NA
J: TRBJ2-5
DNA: TGTGCCAGCGGTTTCGGGGGGCCGGCGAAGGCCCAGTACTTC
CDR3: CASGFGGPAKAQYF

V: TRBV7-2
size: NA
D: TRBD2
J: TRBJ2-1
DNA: TGTGCCAGCAGCTCCTGGACTAGCGGACACAATGAGCAGTTCTTC
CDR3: CASSSWTSGHNEQFF

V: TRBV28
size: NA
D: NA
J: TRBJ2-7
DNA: TGTGCCAGCAGTTTCTTAGCGTACGAGCAGCACTTC
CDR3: CASSFLAYEQHF

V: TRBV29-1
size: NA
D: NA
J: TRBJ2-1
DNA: TGCAGCGACGAGAGCGGGTTAAGCTCCTACAATGAGCAGTTCTTC
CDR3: CSDESGLSSYNEQFF

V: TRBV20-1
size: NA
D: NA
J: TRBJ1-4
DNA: TGCAGTGCCCCTGACGGAAACAATGAAAAACTGTTTTTT
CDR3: CSAPDGNNEKLFF

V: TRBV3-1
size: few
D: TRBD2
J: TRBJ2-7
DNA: TGTGCCAGCAGCCAAGATATATCTAGCGGCTACGAGCAGTACTTC
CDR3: CASSQDISSGYEQYF

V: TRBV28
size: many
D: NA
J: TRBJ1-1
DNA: TGTGCCAGCACCCGCCGGGGGGCTTTGACTGAAGCTTTCTTT
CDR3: CASTRRGALTEAFF

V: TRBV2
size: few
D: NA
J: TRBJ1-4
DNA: TGTGCCAGCAGCGGGAATCAACGTGAAAAACTGTTTTTT
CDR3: CASSGNQREKLFF

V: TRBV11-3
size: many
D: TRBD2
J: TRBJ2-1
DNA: TGTGCCAGCAGCACACTAGCGGGCAATGAGCAGTTCTTC
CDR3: CASSTLAGNEQFF